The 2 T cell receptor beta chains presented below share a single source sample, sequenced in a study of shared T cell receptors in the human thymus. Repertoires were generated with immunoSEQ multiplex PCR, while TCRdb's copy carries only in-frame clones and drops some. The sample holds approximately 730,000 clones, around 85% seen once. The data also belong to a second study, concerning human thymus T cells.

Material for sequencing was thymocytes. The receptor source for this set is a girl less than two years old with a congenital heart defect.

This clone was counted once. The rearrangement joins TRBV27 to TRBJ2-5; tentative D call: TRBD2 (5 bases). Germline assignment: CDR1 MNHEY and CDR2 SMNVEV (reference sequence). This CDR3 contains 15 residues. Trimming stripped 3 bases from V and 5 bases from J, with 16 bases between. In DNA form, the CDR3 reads TGTGCCAGCAGTTTCAAACGCCTAGGGAGTGAGACCCAGTACTTC. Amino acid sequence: CASSFKRLGSETQYF.

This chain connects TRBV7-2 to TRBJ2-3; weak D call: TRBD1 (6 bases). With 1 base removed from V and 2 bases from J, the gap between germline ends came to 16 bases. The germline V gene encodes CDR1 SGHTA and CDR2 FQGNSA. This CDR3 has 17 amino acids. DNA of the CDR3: TGTGCCAGCAGCTTAGAGGCCCGGGACATCCTCACAGATACGCAGTATTTT. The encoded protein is CASSLEARDILTDTQYF. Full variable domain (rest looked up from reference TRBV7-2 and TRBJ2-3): GAGVSQSPSNKVTEKGKDVELRCDPISGHTALYWYRQSLGQGLEFLIYFQGNSAPDKSGLPSDRFSAERTGGSVSTLTIQRTQQEDSAVYLCASSLEARDILTDTQYFGPGTRLTVL.